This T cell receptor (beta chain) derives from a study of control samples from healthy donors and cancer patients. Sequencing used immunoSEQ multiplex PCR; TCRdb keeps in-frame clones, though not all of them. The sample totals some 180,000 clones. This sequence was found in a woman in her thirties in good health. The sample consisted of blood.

In DNA, the CDR3 is TGTGCCAGCAGTTTTTTGACGGAGAACACCGGGGAGCTGTTTTTT. It specifies CASSFLTENTGELFF. This sequence joins TRBV28 and TRBJ2-2; D gene ambiguous. CDR1 is MDHEN and CDR2 is SYDVKM in the germline V gene. Between the trimmed V and J ends, which lost 3 bases and 1 base, there was a span of 9 bases. CDR3 length equals 15 residues.